This T cell receptor (beta chain) was obtained from a study of T cell responses to AZD1222 COVID-19 vaccine listed by TCRdb under 2021. Study-level background: AZD1222 recipients given second doses at about 4 weeks or at about 12 weeks were pooled, since spike-specific TCR depth and breadth were not found to differ between the two schedules. Enrollment into the trials was organized by age into subgroups of 18-55, 56-69 and 70-plus years, and those subgroups contained about 150, 27 and 61 TCR-sequenced participants, respectively. A total of 230 to 250 trial participants underwent TCR sequencing, of whom 207 received two doses of AZD1222 and roughly 25 received two doses of the MenACWY control vaccine.

The time point label corresponds to: baseline before first vaccination. Vaccinee samples came from UK trials COV001 and COV002, including a single-blind randomized controlled phase 2/3 trial of AZD1222 (ChAdOx1 nCoV-19) in healthy adults. Trial participant PBMC samples were collected at day 0 and day 28 after the second dose for TCRbeta chain sequencing. Beyond this particular receptor, the publication reports: The vaccine-associated CD4 TCRs covered the entire spike protein, and the dominant responses fell in regions 160-218 and 743-854. Reportedly, close to half of the unique spike-specific TCRs recognized epitopes lying outside the regions that are mutated in the B.1.351 and B.1.1.7 variants. Because no samples from the day 14 peak response were available, repertoires could be characterized only after the peak T cell response. A significant rise in spike-specific TCR breadth and depth was observed after two AZD1222 doses relative to day 0 and relative to MenACWY recipients. Participants were mostly white British and included more females than males, and it was suggested by the authors that clonal diversity may have been underestimated. Only 5 to 7 AZD1222 recipients were SARS-CoV-2 seropositive at baseline, limiting conclusions about previously exposed vaccinees. The 56-69-year group was small, and its depth increase did not reach significance, likely because of low power.

CDR1 MNHEY and CDR2 SMNVEV are derived from the germline V gene (reference sequence). V lost 6 bases and J lost 5 bases; the stretch between them is 19 bases long. Including cysteine and phenylalanine, the CDR3 has 15 amino acids. The CDR3 DNA has 45 bases and is translated from base 1. The CDR3 regions of human TCRbeta chains were analyzed by immunosequencing. The original pipeline was this. Repertoire TCRs were checked for matches against a reference library of SARS-CoV-2-specific TCRs that had been generated using the MIRA antigen-specificity platform. Breadth was defined as the fraction of unique TCRs that were SARS-CoV-2-associated, and depth was defined as the fraction of total T cells that were SARS-CoV-2-associated. Using the MIRA data, each spike-specific TCR was assigned both to the spike region to which the TCR was reactive and to a CD4 or CD8 class. Log10-transformed breadth and depth values were compared by one-way ANOVA with Sidak's multiple comparisons tests. Sourced from immuneACCESS, this table was stored by TCRdb with only in-frame sequences that have V and J called. A share of the clones is absent; for the studies checked, an unresolved V gene accounts for under half, and the remainder has no known explanation. V and J calls and clone size are copied from that table; D and trimming were computed from the DNA. The sample yields 140,000 to 150,000 clones; approximately 92% were counted once. The ten most abundant clones make up around 1.7% of the sample.

As for this clone: Its target antigen remains unknown. The record has no base qualities; no much larger clone is one base away.

The sequence came from an adult in good health. The specimen was peripheral blood, collected on day 0 of AZD1222 vaccination. The rearranged chain carries TRBV27 and TRBJ1-1; a weak D assignment points to TRBD1 (5 bases agree). The encoded CDR3 is CASSPLTWGGTEAFF. At the DNA level, the sequence is TGTGCCAGCAGCCCCCTCACTTGGGGGGGTACTGAAGCTTTCTTT.